This is a list of T cell receptor beta chains from one sample in a study of blood T cell repertoires in COVID-19. Clones were sequenced by immunoSEQ multiplex PCR, and TCRdb holds only the in-frame ones, with some missing. Among more than 85,000 clones listed, over 85% were seen once. The sequenced sample consisted of peripheral blood. These receptors all come from a man in his 70s with acute or convalescent COVID-19. The conserved cysteine and the conserved F or W are not part of the CDR3 here.

TRBV27	TRBJ2-7	ASSSLLAGVSYEQY
TRBV15	TRBJ1-5	ATSRDRQGHQPQH
TRBV6-5	TRBJ1-5	ASSYSGTGGYKQH
TRBV6-5	TRBJ1-5	ASSLRGANQPQH
TRBV19	TRBJ1-2	ASIPGTGGYGYT
TRBV7-9	TRBJ2-1	ASSSSGASYNEQF
TRBV3-1/TRBV3-2	TRBJ1-6	ASSQDGLFDYNSPLH
TRBV11-2	TRBJ2-7	ASSHGGELNEQY
TRBV18	TRBJ2-7	ASSPDTLKYEQY
TRBV27	TRBJ2-5	AKPAGLAGEETQY
TRBV11-2	TRBJ1-1	ASSLVGGTEAF
TRBV5-1	TRBJ2-5	ASSLAVGGQTQY
TRBV3-1/TRBV3-2	TRBJ2-7	ASSQAQGAIERQY
TRBV7-6	TRBJ2-3	ASSPRGGGDTQY
TRBV18	TRBJ2-1	ASSLGGSSLNEQF